The present entry profiles one T cell receptor beta chain with its context. The target antigen is unknown. The protocol was immunoSEQ multiplex PCR, while the TCRdb copy is restricted to in-frame clones and leaves out a portion. This sample has 16,000 or so clones, with roughly 71% found just once. These data originate in a study of OX40 agonist ivuxolimab in advanced cancers. Study-level background: Patients were dosed intravenously with ivuxolimab at 0.01 to 10 mg/kg every 2 weeks. Notes on the study in general: Among the lowest peripheral clonal expansion occurred in 0.1-3.0 mg/kg partial responders. The study found that CD8+ T cells averaged more expanded clones than CD4+.

The CDR3 is made up of 19 amino acids. CDR1 and CDR2 from the germline V gene are SGHNT and YYREEE (reference sequence). The V gene lost 4 bases and the J gene lost 1 base, with 26 bases spanning the gap. The chain is built from TRBV5-4 and TRBJ2-5; weak D call: TRBD1 (9 bases). The source of this sequence is an adult with an advanced solid tumor such as melanoma, head and neck, liver or kidney cancer. The sample in question was CD4+ or CD8+ T cells sorted from blood, obtained in a trial of the OX40 agonist ivuxolimab. Here the CDR3 reads CASSRDRAGGAGTQETQYF. In DNA form, the CDR3 reads TGTGCCAGCAGCCGGGACAGGGCGGGAGGAGCGGGGACCCAAGAGACCCAGTACTTC.